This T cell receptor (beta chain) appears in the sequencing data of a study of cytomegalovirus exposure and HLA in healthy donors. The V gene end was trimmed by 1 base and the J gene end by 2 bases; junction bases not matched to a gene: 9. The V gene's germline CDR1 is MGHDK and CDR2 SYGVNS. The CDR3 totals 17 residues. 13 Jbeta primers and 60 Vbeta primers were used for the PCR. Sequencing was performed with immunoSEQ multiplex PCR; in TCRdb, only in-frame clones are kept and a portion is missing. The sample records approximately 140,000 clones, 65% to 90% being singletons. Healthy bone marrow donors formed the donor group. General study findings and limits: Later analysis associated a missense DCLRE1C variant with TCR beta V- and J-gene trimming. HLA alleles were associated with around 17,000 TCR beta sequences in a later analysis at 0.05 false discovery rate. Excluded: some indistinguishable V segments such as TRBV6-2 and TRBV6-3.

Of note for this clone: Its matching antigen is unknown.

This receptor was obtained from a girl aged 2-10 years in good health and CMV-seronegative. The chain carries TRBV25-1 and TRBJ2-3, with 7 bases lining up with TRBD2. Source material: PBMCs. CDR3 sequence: CASSELGKGGVTDTQYF. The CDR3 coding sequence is TGTGCCAGCAGTGAATTGGGGAAGGGAGGGGTCACAGATACGCAGTATTTT. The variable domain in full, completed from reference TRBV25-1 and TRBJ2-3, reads EADIYQTPRYLVIGTGKKITLECSQTMGHDKMYWYQQDPGMELHLIHYSYGVNSTEKGDLSSESTVSRIRTEHFPLTLESARPSHTSQYLCASSELGKGGVTDTQYFGPGTRLTVL.